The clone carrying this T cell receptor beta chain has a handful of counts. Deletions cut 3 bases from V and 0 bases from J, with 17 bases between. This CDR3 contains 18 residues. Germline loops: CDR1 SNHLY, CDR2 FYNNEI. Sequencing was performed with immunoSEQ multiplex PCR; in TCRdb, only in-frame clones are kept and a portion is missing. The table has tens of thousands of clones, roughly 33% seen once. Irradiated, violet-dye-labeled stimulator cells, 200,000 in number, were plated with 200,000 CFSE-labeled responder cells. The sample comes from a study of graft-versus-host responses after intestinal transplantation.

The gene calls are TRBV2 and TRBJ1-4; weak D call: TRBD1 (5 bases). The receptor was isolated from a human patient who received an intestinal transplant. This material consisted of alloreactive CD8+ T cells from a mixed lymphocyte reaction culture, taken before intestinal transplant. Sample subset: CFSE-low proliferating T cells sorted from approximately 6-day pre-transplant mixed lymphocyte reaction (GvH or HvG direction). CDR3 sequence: CASSEDISSGATNEKLFF. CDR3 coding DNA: TGTGCCAGCAGTGAGGATATTAGTTCGGGGGCAACTAATGAAAAACTGTTTTTT.